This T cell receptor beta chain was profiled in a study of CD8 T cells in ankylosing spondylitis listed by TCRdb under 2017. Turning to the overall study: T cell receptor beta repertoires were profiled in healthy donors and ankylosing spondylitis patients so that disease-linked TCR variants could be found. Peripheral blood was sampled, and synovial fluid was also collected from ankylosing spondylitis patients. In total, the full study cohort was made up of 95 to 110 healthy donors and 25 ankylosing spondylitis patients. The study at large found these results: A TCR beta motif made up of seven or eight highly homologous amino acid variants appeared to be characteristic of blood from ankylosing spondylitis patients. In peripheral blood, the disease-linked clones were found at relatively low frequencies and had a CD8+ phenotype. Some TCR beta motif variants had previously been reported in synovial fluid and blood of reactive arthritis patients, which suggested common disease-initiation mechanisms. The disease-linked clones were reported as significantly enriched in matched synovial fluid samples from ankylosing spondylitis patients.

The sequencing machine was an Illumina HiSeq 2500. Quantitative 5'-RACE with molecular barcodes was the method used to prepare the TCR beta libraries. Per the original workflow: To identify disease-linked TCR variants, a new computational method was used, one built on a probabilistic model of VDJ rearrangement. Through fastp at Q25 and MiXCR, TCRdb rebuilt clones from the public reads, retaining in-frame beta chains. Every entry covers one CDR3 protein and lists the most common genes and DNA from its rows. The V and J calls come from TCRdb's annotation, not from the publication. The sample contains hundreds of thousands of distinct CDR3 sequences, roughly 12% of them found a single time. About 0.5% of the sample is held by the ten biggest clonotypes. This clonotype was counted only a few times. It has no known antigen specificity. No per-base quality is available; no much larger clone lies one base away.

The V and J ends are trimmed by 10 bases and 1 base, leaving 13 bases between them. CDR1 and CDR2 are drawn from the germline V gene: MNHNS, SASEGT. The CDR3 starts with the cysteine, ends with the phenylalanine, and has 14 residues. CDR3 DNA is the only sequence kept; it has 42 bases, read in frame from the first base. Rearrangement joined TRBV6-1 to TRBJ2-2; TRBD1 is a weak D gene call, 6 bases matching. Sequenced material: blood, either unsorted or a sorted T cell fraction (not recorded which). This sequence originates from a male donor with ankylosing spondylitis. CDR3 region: CATMGARNTGELFF. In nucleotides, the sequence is TGTGCCACCATGGGGGCTCGGAACACCGGGGAGCTGTTTTTT.